The entry that follows covers one T cell receptor (beta chain) sequence. This entry belongs to a study of OX40 agonist ivuxolimab in advanced cancers. Study in general: Every 2 weeks, patients received ivuxolimab intravenously, dosed at 0.01 to 10 mg/kg.

This CDR3 spans 13 amino acids. V lost 0 bases, J lost 6 bases, and 10 bases lay in between. CDR1 GTSNPN and CDR2 SVGIG come from the germline V gene (reference sequence). Assay: immunoSEQ multiplex PCR; the TCRdb copy retains only in-frame clones and omits some. The table includes more than 45,000 clones, approximately 81% detected once. This sequence joins TRBV30 and TRBJ2-3; D perhaps matches TRBD1 (5 bases). The TCR was taken from an adult with an advanced solid tumor such as melanoma, head and neck, liver or kidney cancer. The sample consisted of CD4+ or CD8+ T cells sorted from blood, taken in a trial of the OX40 agonist ivuxolimab. This CDR3 is CAWSVPGRDTQYF. The DNA of the CDR3 is TGTGCCTGGAGTGTACCAGGGCGGGATACGCAGTATTTT.